Listed here is a single TCR beta chain. Generated by immunoSEQ multiplex PCR, the TCRdb table keeps only in-frame clones and is missing some. The sample records around 83,000 clones, approximately 95% being singletons. These data are taken from a study of technical replicates of blood from a handful of donors. The CDR3 sequence is 12 residues long. The V and J ends lost 5 bases and 5 bases respectively, with 6 bases between them. The germline CDR1 and CDR2 sequences are SEHNR and FQNEAQ (reference sequence). This rearrangement joins TRBV7-9 to TRBJ1-4; weak D call: TRBD1 (5 bases). The sample taken for sequencing was T cells isolated from PBMCs. The TCR sequence derives from a human donor in good health. The CDR3 loop reads CASSPGNEKLFF. Here the CDR3 DNA reads TGTGCCAGCAGCCCAGGGAATGAAAAACTGTTTTTT.